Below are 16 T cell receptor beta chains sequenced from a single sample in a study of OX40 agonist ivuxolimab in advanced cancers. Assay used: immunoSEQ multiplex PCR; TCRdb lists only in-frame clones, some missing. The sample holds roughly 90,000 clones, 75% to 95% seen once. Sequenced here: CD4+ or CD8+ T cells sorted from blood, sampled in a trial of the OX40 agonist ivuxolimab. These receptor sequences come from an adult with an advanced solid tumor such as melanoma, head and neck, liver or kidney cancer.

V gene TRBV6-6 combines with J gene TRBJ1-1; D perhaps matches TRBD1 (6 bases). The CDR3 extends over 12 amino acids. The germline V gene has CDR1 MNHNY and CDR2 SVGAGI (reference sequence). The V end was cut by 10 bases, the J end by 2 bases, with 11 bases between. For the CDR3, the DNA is TGTGCCACCCACAGGGCTAACACTGAAGCTTTCTTT. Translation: CATHRANTEAFF.

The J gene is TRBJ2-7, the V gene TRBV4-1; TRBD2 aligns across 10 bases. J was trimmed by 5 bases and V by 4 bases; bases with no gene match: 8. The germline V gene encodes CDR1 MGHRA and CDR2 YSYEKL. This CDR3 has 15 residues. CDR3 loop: CASSPGGTSADEQYF. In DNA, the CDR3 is TGCGCCAGCAGCCCAGGAGGGACTAGCGCCGACGAGCAGTACTTC.

In DNA form, the CDR3 reads TGTGCCAGCAGTTTATGGGGGACAACTAATGAAAAACTGTTTTTT. Encoded protein: CASSLWGTTNEKLFF. The rearrangement links TRBV27 to TRBJ1-4; weak D call: TRBD1 (5 bases). Deletions cut 1 base from V and 0 bases from J, with 6 bases between. This CDR3 region has 15 residues. Per germline, CDR1 MNHEY and CDR2 SMNVEV (reference sequence).

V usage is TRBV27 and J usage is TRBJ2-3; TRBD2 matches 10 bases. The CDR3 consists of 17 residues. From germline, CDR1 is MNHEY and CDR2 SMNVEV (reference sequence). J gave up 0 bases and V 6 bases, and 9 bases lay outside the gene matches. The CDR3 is CASRPPPTSGSTDTQYF. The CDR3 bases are TGTGCCAGCAGGCCCCCTCCGACTAGCGGGAGCACAGATACGCAGTATTTT.

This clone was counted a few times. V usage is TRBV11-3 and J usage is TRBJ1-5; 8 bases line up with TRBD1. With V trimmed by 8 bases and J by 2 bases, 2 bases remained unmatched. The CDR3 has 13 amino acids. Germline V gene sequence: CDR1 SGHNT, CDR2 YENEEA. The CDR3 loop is CASATGGNQPQHF. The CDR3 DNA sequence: TGTGCCAGCGCGACAGGGGGCAATCAGCCCCAGCATTTT.

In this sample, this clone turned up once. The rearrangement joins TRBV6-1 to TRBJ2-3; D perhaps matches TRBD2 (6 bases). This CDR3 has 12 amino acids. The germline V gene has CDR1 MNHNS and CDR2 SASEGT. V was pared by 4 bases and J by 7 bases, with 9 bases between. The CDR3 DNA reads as TGTGCCAGCAGTGTGGGGGACTATACGCAGTATTTT. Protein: CASSVGDYTQYF.

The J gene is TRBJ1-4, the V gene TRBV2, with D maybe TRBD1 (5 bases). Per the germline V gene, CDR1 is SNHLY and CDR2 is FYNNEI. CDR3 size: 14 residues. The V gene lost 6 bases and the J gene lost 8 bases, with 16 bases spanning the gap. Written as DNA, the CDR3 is TGTGCCAGCAGCAACAAGGGGCTGGGGGAAAAACTGTTTTTT. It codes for CASSNKGLGEKLFF.

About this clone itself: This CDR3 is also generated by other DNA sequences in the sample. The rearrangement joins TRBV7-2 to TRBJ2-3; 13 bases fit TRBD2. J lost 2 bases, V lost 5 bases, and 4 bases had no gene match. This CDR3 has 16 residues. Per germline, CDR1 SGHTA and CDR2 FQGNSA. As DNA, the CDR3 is TGTGCCAGCAGCCGACTAGCGGGAGGAAACACAGATACGCAGTATTTT. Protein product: CASSRLAGGNTDTQYF.

The CDR3 nucleotides read TGTGCCAGCACAGGTCGGATAGCCTACTATGGCTACACCTTC. Its translation is CASTGRIAYYGYTF. The chain links TRBV2 to TRBJ1-2, with D uncertain. Germline CDR1 is SNHLY and CDR2 is FYNNEI. The CDR3 consists of 14 residues. V dropped 7 bases and J dropped 3 bases, with 15 bases sitting between them.

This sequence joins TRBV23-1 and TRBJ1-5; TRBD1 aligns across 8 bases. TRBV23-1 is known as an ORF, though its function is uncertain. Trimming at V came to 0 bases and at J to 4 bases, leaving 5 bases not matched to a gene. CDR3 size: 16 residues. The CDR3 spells CASSQSDRAPNQPQHF. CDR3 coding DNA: TGCGCCAGCAGTCAATCGGACAGGGCGCCAAATCAGCCCCAGCATTTT.

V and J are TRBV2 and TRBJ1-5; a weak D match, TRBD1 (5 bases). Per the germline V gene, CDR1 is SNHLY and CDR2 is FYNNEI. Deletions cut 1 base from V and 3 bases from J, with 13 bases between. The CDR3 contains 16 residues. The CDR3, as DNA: TGTGCCAGCAGTGAAGAGCTAGCAGGGAACAATCAGCCCCAGCATTTT. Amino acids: CASSEELAGNNQPQHF.

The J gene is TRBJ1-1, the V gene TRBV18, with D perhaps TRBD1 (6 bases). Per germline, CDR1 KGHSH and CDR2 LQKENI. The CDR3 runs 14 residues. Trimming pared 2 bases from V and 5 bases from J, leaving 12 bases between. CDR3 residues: CASSPGGAGTEAFF. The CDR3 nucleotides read TGTGCCAGCTCACCAGGGGGGGCTGGGACTGAAGCTTTCTTT.

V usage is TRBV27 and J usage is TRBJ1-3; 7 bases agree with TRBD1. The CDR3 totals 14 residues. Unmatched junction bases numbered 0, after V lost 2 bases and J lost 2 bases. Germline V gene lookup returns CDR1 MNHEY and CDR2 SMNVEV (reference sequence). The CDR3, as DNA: TGTGCCAGCAGTTTACAGGGGGCTGGAAACACCATATATTTT. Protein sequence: CASSLQGAGNTIYF.

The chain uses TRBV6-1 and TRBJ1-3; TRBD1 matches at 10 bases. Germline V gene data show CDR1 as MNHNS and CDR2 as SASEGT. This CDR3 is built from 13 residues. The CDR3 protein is CGGQGSYGNTIYF. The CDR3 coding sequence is TGTGGGGGACAGGGGAGTTATGGAAACACCATATATTTT.

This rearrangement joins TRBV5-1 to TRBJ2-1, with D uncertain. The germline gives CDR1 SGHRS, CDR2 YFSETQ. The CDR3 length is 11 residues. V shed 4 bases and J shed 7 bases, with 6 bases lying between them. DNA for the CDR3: TGCGCCAGCAGCAAACTAAATGAGCAGTTCTTC. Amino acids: CASSKLNEQFF.

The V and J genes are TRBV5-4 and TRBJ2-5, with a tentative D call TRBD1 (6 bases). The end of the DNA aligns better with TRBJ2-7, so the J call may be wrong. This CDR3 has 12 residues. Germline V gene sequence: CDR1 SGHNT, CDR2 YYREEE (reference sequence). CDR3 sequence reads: CASSLGGREQYF. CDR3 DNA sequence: TGTGCCAGCAGCTTGGGGGGGCGCGAGCAGTACTTC.